These 16 T cell receptor beta chains share one sample of origin, sequenced in a study of blood T cell repertoires in COVID-19. Produced via immunoSEQ multiplex PCR; TCRdb's table is partial and in-frame only. The data hold roughly 220,000 clones, with about four fifths observed a single time. The sequenced sample consisted of peripheral blood. The origin of the receptors is a woman aged 60-75 years with acute or convalescent COVID-19.

This clone was detected once. CDR3 residues: CASSVELAGGQETQYF. CDR3 nucleotide sequence: TGTGCCAGCAGCGTAGAACTAGCGGGGGGTCAAGAGACCCAGTACTTC. The gene calls are TRBV9 and TRBJ2-5, with 12 nucleotides matching TRBD2. In germline, CDR1 is SGDLS, CDR2 YYNGEE. Trimming at V came to 0 bases and at J to 2 bases, leaving 2 bases not matched to a gene. CDR3 length equals 16 residues.

The chain uses TRBV6-2 or TRBV6-3 and TRBJ2-1; TRBD1 agrees at 7 bases. The V gene's germline CDR1 is MNHEY and CDR2 SVGEGT. CDR3 length equals 14 residues. Trimming took 2 bases from V and 9 from J; bases not matched to a gene: 7. The CDR3 here is CASSYVTGTSEQFF. The CDR3 region has the DNA TGTGCCAGCAGTTACGTGACAGGGACCTCTGAGCAGTTCTTC.

This chain links TRBV14 with TRBJ1-1, with 7 bases lining up with TRBD1. The V gene end was trimmed by 4 bases and the J gene end by 6 bases; junction bases not matched to a gene: 11. Germline CDR1 reads SGHDN; CDR2 reads FVKESK. The CDR3 loop spans 15 amino acids. This CDR3 is CASSPRQGMLSEAFF. Here the CDR3 DNA reads TGTGCCAGCAGCCCCAGACAGGGTATGCTGTCTGAAGCTTTCTTT.

This sequence joins TRBV6-5 and TRBJ1-2; TRBD1 matches at 10 bases. The V and J ends lost 6 bases and 3 bases, in that order; junction bases with no gene match: 4. This CDR3 is 14 amino acids long. Germline CDR1 reads MNHEY; CDR2 reads SVGAGI. For the CDR3, the DNA is TGTGCCAGCAGGGTGACAGGGGGCGACTATGGCTACACCTTC. Translation gives CASRVTGGDYGYTF.

The chain couples TRBV20-1 to TRBJ2-2, with 8 bases that match TRBD1. The germline CDR1 and CDR2 sequences are DFQATT and SNEGSKA (reference sequence). Germline trimming cut 3 bases from V and 6 bases from J; bases unmatched to any gene: 6. The CDR3 sequence is 14 residues long. For the CDR3, the DNA is TGCAGTGCTAGTTGGCAGGGGGCGTCCGGGGAGCTGTTTTTT. It encodes CSASWQGASGELFF.

A single count supports this clone. The genes are TRBV30 and TRBJ1-2, with D perhaps TRBD1 (6 bases). V lost 2 bases to trimming and J lost 2 bases, with 9 bases between them. The germline V gene encodes CDR1 GTSNPN and CDR2 SVGIG (reference sequence). The CDR3 is made up of 13 amino acids. CDR3 loop: CAWSWTENYGYTF. The CDR3 nucleotides are TGTGCCTGGAGTTGGACAGAGAACTATGGCTACACCTTC.

This rearrangement joins TRBV11-2 to TRBJ2-1; 9 bases agree with TRBD1. The CDR3 loop spans 19 amino acids. V dropped 0 bases and J dropped 6; count of bases not matched to a gene: 15. The germline V gene has CDR1 SGHAT and CDR2 FQNNGV. The CDR3 region is CASSLDGLYRGLQVNEQFF. CDR3 nucleotides: TGTGCCAGCAGCTTAGATGGCCTCTACAGGGGGCTGCAGGTCAATGAGCAGTTCTTC.

This clone came up once. The rearrangement links TRBV29-1 to TRBJ2-2; D possibly corresponds to TRBD1 (5 bases). The CDR3 has 14 residues. V was pared by 4 bases and J by 4 bases, with 13 bases between. Germline V gene lookup returns CDR1 SQVTM and CDR2 ANQGSEA. CDR3 sequence reads: CSVVSDSFTGELFF. The CDR3 DNA reads TGCAGCGTTGTATCCGACAGTTTCACCGGGGAGCTGTTTTTT.

The chain uses TRBV4-2 and TRBJ1-2; D uncertain. The V gene's germline CDR1 is LGHNA and CDR2 YNFKEQ. The CDR3 length is 15 residues. V lost 0 bases and J 4 bases, leaving 12 bases between the germline ends. CDR3 DNA: TGTGCCAGCAGCCAAGATCAAGGAGATATCTATGGCTACACCTTC. Translation: CASSQDQGDIYGYTF.

The gene calls are TRBV6-1 and TRBJ1-2, with D perhaps TRBD1 (5 bases). Trimming took 0 bases from V and 5 from J, leaving 10 bases between them. Germline V gene lookup returns CDR1 MNHNS and CDR2 SASEGT. The CDR3 consists of 14 residues. The CDR3 DNA reads TGTGCCAGCAGTGAAGCGCGGGGGTGGTATGGCTACACCTTC. This sequence encodes CASSEARGWYGYTF.

This chain joins TRBV28 and TRBJ2-7; D ambiguous. The CDR3 extends over 12 amino acids. Germline values: CDR1 MDHEN, CDR2 SYDVKM. V lost 5 bases and J 12 bases, leaving 17 bases between the germline ends. CDR3 coding DNA: TGTGCCAGCAGTCCCCCCTATACGGGTCGGTACTTC. Its translation: CASSPPYTGRYF.

The chain joins TRBV7-3 to TRBJ2-6, with no clear D. CDR1 and CDR2 (germline): SGHTA, FQGTGA. The ends were cut back, 5 bases at V and 5 bases at J, with 19 bases in the middle. The CDR3 runs 17 residues. The CDR3 sequence: CASSVGPTQTRANVLTF. CDR3 in DNA: TGTGCCAGCAGCGTCGGCCCTACCCAGACTCGGGCCAACGTCCTGACTTTC.

This clone has only a few counts. The chain recombines TRBV3-1 (or the pseudogene TRBV3-2) with TRBJ1-1; D not resolved. Looked up from germline, CDR1 is LGHDT and CDR2 is YNNKEL (reference sequence). Trimming removed 1 base at V and 7 bases at J, with 7 bases between. The CDR3 is 12 residues long. The CDR3 DNA reads as TGTGCCAGCAGCCAAGTTGACTTTGAAGCTTTCTTT. Translating gives CASSQVDFEAFF.

The CDR3 DNA follows: TGTGCCAGCAGCTTAGATCCGGGACAGGGAGACGAAAAACTGTTTTTT. It encodes CASSLDPGQGDEKLFF. The rearrangement joins TRBV7-2 to TRBJ1-4, with 9 bases matching TRBD1. Germline V gene sequence: CDR1 SGHTA, CDR2 FQGNSA. Trimming removed 1 base from V and 8 bases from J; junction bases left unmatched: 8. CDR3 length equals 16 residues.

The chain joins TRBV7-9 to TRBJ2-7, with 7 bases matching TRBD1. The V gene end was trimmed by 5 bases and the J gene end by 3 bases; junction bases not matched to a gene: 7. Germline CDR1 and CDR2: SEHNR and FQNEAQ (reference sequence). The CDR3 sequence is 14 residues long. The DNA for the CDR3 is TGTGCCAGCAGCCTAGGGGACAGAAGCTACGAGCAGTACTTC. The encoded protein is CASSLGDRSYEQYF.

A single count supports this clone. This chain joins TRBV18 and TRBJ2-2, with D hard to call. The V gene's germline CDR1 is KGHSH and CDR2 LQKENI. The V and J ends lost 4 bases and 1 base respectively, with 4 bases between them. The CDR3 consists of 13 residues. The CDR3 coding sequence is TGTGCCAGCTCACTCAGGAACACCGGGGAGCTGTTTTTT. Amino acids: CASSLRNTGELFF.